This T cell receptor beta chain is from a study of cytomegalovirus exposure and HLA in healthy donors. Study observations and caveats: A likely sequencing artifact accounted for one observed cluster of highly shared sequence variants. In vitro checks showed that three CMV-associated chains really do target CMV antigens.

This clone showed up just a few times. Its antigen is unknown. In germline, CDR1 is LNHDA, CDR2 SQIVND (reference sequence). V lost 3 bases to trimming and J lost 8 bases, with 16 bases between them. The length of the CDR3 is 14 residues. This PCR relied on a set of 60 Vbeta primers and 13 Jbeta primers. TCRdb's copy holds only in-frame clones and misses some; the assay was immunoSEQ multiplex PCR. The data show some 160,000 clones, about 80% seen once. V and J are TRBV19 and TRBJ1-2, with unresolved D. The sequence came from a man in his 60s in good health and CMV-seronegative. Sample: PBMCs. The CDR3 sequence is CASSMPPGIGGYTF. CDR3 DNA sequence: TGTGCCAGTAGTATGCCTCCGGGTATAGGAGGCTACACCTTC.